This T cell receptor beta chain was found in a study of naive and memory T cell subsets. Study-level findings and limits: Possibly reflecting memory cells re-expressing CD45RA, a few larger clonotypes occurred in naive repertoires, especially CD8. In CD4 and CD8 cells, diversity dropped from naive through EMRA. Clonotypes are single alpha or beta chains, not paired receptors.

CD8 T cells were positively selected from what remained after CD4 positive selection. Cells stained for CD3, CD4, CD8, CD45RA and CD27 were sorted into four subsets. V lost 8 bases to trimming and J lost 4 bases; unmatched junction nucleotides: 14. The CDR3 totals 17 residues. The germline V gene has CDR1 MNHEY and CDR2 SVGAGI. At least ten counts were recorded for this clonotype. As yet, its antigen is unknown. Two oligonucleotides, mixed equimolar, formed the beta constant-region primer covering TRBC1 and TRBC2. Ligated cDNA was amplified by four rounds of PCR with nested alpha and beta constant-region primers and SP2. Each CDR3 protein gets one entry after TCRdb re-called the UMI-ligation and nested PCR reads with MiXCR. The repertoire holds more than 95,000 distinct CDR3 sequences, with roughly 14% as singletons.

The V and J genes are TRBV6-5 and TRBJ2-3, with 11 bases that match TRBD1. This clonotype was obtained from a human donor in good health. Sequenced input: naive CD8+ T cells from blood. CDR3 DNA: TGTGCCAGCCGGGGACAGGGGGAGAAGGGCAATGCAGATACGCAGTATTTT. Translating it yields CASRGQGEKGNADTQYF.